Sequencing of this T cell receptor (beta chain) was carried out in a study of shared clonotypes between healthy human individuals. The table came from immunoSEQ multiplex PCR; TCRdb's copy has only in-frame clones and leaves some out. The sample lists about 2.1 million clones, just over 90% seen once, with around 1.7% in the top ten. Selected positively for CCR7 and CD45RO-negative, naive CD8 cells excluded terminally differentiated effector memory CD45RA+ cells. The sequence was obtained from a man between 18 and 35 years old in good health. Some clones in this sample may be carry-over from other donors' samples. The sample was naive CD8+ T cells from PBMCs.

CDR3 in amino acids: CASSSDRDSLNEQFF. The CDR3 nucleotides read TGTGCCAGCAGCTCTGACCGGGACAGTCTCAATGAGCAGTTCTTC. V gene TRBV7-9 combines with J gene TRBJ2-1; 7 nucleotides line up with TRBD1. Looked up from germline, CDR1 is SEHNR and CDR2 is FQNEAQ (reference sequence). CDR3 size: 15 residues. V lost 4 bases and J lost 6; bases outside the gene matches: 9. Complete variable domain (other parts from reference TRBV7-9 and TRBJ2-1): DTGVSQNPRHKITKRGQNVTFRCDPISEHNRLYWYRQTLGQGPEFLTYFQNEAQLEKSRLLSDRFSAERPKGSFSTLEIQRTEQGDSAMYLCASSSDRDSLNEQFFGPGTRLTVL.